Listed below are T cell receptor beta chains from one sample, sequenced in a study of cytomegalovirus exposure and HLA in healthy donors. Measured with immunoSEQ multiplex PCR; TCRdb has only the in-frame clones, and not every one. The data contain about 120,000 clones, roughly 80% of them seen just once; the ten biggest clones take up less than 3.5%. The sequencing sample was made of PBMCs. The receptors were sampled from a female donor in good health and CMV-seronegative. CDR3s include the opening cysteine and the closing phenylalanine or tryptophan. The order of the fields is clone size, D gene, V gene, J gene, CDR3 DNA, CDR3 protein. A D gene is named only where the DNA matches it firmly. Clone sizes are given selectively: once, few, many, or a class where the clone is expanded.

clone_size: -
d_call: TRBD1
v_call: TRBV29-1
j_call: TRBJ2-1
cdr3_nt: TGCAGCGTAGACAGGGGGTATGAGCAGTTCTTC
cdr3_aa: CSVDRGYEQFF

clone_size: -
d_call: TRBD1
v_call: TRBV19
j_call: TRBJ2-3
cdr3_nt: TGTGCCAGTAGTTTCGGGACAGGGACATCAGATACGCAGTATTTT
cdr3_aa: CASSFGTGTSDTQYF

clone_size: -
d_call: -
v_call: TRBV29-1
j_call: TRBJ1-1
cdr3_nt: TGCAGCGTTGAAGGAGGGAAAGAGGTTGAAGCTTTCTTT
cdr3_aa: CSVEGGKEVEAFF

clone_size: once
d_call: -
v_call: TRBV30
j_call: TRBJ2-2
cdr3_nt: TGTGCCTGGACCCCCAGGCTCGGGGAGCTGTTTTTT
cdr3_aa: CAWTPRLGELFF

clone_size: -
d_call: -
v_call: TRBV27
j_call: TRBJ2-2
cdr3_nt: TGTGCCAGCAGTTTCTTCACCGGGGAGCTGTTTTTT
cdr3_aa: CASSFFTGELFF

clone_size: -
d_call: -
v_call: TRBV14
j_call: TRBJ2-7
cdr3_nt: TGTGCCAGCAGCTTCGGGGGAACAGGAAGGGACGAGCAGTACTTC
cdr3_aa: CASSFGGTGRDEQYF

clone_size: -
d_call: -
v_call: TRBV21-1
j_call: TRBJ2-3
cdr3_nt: TGTGCCAGCAGCAAGCTCAGGGACAGGGAGTTGACAGATACGCAGTATTTT
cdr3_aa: CASSKLRDRELTDTQYF

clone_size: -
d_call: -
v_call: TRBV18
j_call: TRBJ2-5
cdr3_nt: TGTGCCAGCTCACGGACAACGAAAGAGACCCAGTACTTC
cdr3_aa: CASSRTTKETQYF

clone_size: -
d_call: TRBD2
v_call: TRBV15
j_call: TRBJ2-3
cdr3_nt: TGTGCCACCAGCGTAAGCGGGGGGTCCGCAGATACGCAGTATTTT
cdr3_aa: CATSVSGGSADTQYF

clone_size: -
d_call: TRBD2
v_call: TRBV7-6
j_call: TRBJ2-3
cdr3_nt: TGTGCCAGCAGCTTGGGCGGGGGGGCGGCGTATACGCAGTATTTT
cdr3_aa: CASSLGGGAAYTQYF

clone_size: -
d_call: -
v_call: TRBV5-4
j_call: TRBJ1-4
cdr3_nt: TGTGCCAGCAGCTCCCCTCCCAATGAAAAACTGTTTTTT
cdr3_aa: CASSSPPNEKLFF

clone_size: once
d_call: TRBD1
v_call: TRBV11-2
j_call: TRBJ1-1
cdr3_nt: TGTGCCAGCAGCCAAGCCCTCGAAGTGACAGGGAGACGAGCTTTCTTT
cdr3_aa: CASSQALEVTGRRAFF

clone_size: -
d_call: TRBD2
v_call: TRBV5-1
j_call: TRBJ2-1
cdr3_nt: TGCGCCAGCAGCTACCTTAGCGGGGGAGTCTACAATGAGCAGTTCTTC
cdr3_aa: CASSYLSGGVYNEQFF

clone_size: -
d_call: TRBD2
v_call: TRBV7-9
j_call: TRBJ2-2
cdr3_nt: TGTGCCAACCAGAGCGGGGGAGACGGGGAGCTGTTTTTT
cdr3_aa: CANQSGGDGELFF

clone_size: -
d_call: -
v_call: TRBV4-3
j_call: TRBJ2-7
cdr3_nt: TGCGCCAGCAGCCAAGCCCGGGACTTTCCCTACGAGCAGTACTTC
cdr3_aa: CASSQARDFPYEQYF

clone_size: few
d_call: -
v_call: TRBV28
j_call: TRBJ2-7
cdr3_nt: TGTGCCAGCAGTTTAAGCAGGCCTTTCGGGAGCGAGCAGTACTTC
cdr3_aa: CASSLSRPFGSEQYF

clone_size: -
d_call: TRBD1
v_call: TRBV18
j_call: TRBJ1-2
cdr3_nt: TGTGCCAGCTCACAGGGACAGGACTATGGCTACACCTTC
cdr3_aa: CASSQGQDYGYTF

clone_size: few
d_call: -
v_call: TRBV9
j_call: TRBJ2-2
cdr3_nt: TGTGCCAGCCGTAACGGGGTTACCGGGGAGCTGTTTTTT
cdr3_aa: CASRNGVTGELFF

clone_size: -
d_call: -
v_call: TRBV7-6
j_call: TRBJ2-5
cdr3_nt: TGTGCCAGCAGCCTCCTGGGGGGGGCCTCGAACAGGATCGAGACCCAGTACTTC
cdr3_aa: CASSLLGGASNRIETQYF

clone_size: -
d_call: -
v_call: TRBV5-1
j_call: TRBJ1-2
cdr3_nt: TGCGCCAGCAGGAGGAGGGAGTTTTTTCTACGAAACTATGGCTACACCTTC
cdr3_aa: CASRRREFFLRNYGYTF

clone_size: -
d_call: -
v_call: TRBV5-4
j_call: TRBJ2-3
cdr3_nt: TGTGCCAGCAGCTTGGACTCCGATACGCAGTATTTT
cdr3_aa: CASSLDSDTQYF

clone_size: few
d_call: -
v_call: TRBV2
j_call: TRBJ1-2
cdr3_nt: TGTGCCAGCGTCACTGAATATGGCTACACCTTC
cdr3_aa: CASVTEYGYTF

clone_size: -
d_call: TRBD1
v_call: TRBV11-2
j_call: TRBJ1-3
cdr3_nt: TGTGCCAGCAGCTACGGGACAGCCAACCCTCACTCTGGAAACACCATATATTTT
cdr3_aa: CASSYGTANPHSGNTIYF

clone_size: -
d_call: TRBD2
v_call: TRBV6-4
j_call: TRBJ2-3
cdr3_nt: TGTGCCAGCAGTGACTCCGCGGGGGGGATAGATACGCAGTATTTT
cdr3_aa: CASSDSAGGIDTQYF

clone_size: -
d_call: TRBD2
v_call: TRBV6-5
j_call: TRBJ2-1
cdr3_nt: TGTGCCAGCACCTTACTAGCGGGGGGACTCAATGAGCAGTTCTTC
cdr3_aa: CASTLLAGGLNEQFF

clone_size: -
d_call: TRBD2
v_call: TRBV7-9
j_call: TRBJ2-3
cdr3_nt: TGTGCCAGCAGCTTATATAACAGGGCAGCGGGGGGGCTGACAGATACGCAGTATTTT
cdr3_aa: CASSLYNRAAGGLTDTQYF

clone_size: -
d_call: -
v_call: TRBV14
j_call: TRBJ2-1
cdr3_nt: TGTGCCAGCGGAGCAGGGGCTGAGCAGTTCTTC
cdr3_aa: CASGAGAEQFF

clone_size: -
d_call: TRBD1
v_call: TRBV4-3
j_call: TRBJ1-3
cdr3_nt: TGCGCCAGCAGCCAAGGAGCAGGGGGCTTATCTGGAAACACCATATATTTT
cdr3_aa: CASSQGAGGLSGNTIYF

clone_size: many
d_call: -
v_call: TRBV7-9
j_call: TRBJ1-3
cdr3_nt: TGTGCCAGCAGCCCCCGTCGGGACTCTGGAAACACCATATATTTT
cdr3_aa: CASSPRRDSGNTIYF

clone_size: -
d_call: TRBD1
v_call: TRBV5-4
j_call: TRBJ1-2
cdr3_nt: TGTGCCAGCAGCTCCCCCGCCCCAGGGGGCTATGACTATGGCTACACCTTC
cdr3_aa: CASSSPAPGGYDYGYTF

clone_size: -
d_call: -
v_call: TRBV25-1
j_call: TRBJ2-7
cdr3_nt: TGTGCCAGCACCCAAGGGGCAGGGCGAGAGCAGTACTTC
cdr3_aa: CASTQGAGREQYF

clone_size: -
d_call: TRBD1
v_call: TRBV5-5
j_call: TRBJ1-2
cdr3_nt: TGTGCCAGCACCCTCGGACAGGGATCCTATGGCTACACCTTC
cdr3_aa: CASTLGQGSYGYTF

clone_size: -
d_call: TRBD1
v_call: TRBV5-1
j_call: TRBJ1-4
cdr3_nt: TGCGCCAGCAGCCGACAGGGACATGCAACTAATGAAAAACTGTTTTTT
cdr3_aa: CASSRQGHATNEKLFF

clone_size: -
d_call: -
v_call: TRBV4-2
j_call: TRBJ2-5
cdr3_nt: TGTGCCAGCAGCCAAGAATCGGGTGGCGAGACCCAGTACTTC
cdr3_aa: CASSQESGGETQYF